This T cell receptor beta chain stems from a study of blood T cell repertoires in COVID-19. Overall study context: Sources were T cells, B-cell-depleted T cells, or PBMCs; the material itself was cDNA or gDNA.

Measured with immunoSEQ multiplex PCR; TCRdb has only the in-frame clones, and not every one. The data hold 100,000 to 150,000 clones, with approximately 90% observed a single time. The CDR3 is 16 amino acids. Germline assignment: CDR1 MNHEY and CDR2 SVGEGT. V shed 2 bases, J shed 5 bases, and the junction held 6 bases outside the gene matches. What was sequenced was peripheral blood. The sequence came from a man aged 50 or older with active or convalescent COVID-19. The rearrangement links TRBV6-2 or TRBV6-3 to TRBJ1-5; 10 nucleotides agree with TRBD1. CDR3 DNA sequence: TGTGCCAGCAGTTACGTGATTGGGACAGGGGATCAGCCCCAGCATTTT. It yields the protein CASSYVIGTGDQPQHF.